This T cell receptor beta chain was found in a study of breast tumors, draining lymph nodes, adjacent tissues. The study's findings and limits: Tumor repertoires ranked between lymph nodes and nontumor tissue in diversity, with V and J gene preferences. Luminal-like breast cancer showed significantly higher tumor–nontumor repertoire similarity than basal-like. The lymph node origin of tumor T cells was framed as consistent with a hypothesis, not demonstrated. Findings are consistent with lymph node origin and intratumoral expansion of most tumor T cells.

Samples came from axillary lymph nodes draining the breast cancer. With regard to this clonotype: Its specificity is not known.

V gave up 2 bases and J gave up 4 bases; unmatched junction bases: 4. The CDR3 length is 15 residues. Germline V gene lookup returns CDR1 LNHDA and CDR2 SQIVND (reference sequence). TCRdb reprocessed the multiplex PCR reads via MiXCR and lists one record per CDR3 protein. The table has 150,000 to 200,000 distinct CDR3 sequences, approximately 30% seen once. The chain has TRBV19 and TRBJ2-1, with 8 bases identical to TRBD2. The TCR was taken from a female donor with breast cancer. Some clones in this sample may be carry-over from other donors' samples. Input material: axillary lymph node tissue. CDR3 coding DNA: TGTGCCAGTAGTATAAGGGCGGGAGGTTACAATGAGCAGTTCTTC. Encoded protein: CASSIRAGGYNEQFF.